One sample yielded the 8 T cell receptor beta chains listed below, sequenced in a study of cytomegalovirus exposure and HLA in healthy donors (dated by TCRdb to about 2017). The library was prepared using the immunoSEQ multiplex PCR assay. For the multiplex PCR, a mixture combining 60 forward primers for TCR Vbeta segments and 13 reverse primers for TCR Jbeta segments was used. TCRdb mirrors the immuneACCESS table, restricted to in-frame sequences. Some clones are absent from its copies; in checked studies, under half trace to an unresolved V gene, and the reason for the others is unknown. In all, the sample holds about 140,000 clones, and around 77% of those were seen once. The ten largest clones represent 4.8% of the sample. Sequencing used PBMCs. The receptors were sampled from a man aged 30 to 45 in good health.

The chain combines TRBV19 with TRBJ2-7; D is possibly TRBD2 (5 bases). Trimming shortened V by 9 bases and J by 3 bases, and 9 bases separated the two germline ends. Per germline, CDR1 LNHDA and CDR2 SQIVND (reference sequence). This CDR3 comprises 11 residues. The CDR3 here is CASGEDYEQYF. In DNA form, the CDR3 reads TGTGCCAGCGGGGAAGACTACGAGCAGTACTTC.

The CDR3 reads CASSLALQGSSTDTQYF. The CDR3 DNA is TGCGCCAGCAGCTTGGCCTTACAGGGATCTAGCACAGATACGCAGTATTTT. This chain links TRBV5-1 with TRBJ2-3; D perhaps matches TRBD1 (6 bases). V lost 0 bases to trimming and J lost 0 bases, with 14 bases between them. CDR3 size: 17 residues. Germline V lookup: CDR1 SGHRS, CDR2 YFSETQ.

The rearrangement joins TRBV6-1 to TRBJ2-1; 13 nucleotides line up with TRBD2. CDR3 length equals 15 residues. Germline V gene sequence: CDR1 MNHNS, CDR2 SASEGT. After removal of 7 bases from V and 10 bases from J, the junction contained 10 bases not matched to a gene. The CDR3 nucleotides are TGTGCCAGCATCCAACTAGCGGGAGGGCCGGGAGAGCAGTTCTTC. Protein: CASIQLAGGPGEQFF.

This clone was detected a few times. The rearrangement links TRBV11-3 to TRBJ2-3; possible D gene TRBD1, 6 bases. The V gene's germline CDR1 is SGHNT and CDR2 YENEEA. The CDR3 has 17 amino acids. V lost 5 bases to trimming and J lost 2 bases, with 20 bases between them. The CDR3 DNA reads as TGTGCCAGCAGCCATAGCTTTGAGACAGGACTCACAGATACGCAGTATTTT. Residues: CASSHSFETGLTDTQYF.

This CDR3 is CASSKLGASEQFF. CDR3 nucleotides: TGTGCCAGTAGTAAGCTAGGGGCCAGTGAGCAGTTCTTC. The rearrangement joins TRBV19 to TRBJ2-1; possible D gene TRBD1, 5 bases. The CDR3 loop spans 13 amino acids. V was clipped by 4 bases and J by 9 bases, with 13 bases between them. Per the germline V gene, CDR1 is LNHDA and CDR2 is SQIVND (reference sequence).

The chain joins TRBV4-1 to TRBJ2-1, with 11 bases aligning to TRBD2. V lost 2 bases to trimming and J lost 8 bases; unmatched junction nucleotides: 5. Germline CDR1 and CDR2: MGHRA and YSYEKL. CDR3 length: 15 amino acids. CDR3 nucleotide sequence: TGCGCCAGCAGCCAACCTAGCGGGAGGTGGTATGAGCAGTTCTTC. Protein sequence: CASSQPSGRWYEQFF.

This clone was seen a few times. In nucleotides, the CDR3 is TGTGCCAGCAGAGGGACAGCAAACTATGGCTACACCTTC. This translates into CASRGTANYGYTF. This chain uses TRBV27 with TRBJ1-2, with 7 bases fitting TRBD1. The germline V gene has CDR1 MNHEY and CDR2 SMNVEV (reference sequence). V trimming: 6 bases; J trimming: 2 bases; junction bases outside the gene matches: 3. The CDR3 runs 13 residues.

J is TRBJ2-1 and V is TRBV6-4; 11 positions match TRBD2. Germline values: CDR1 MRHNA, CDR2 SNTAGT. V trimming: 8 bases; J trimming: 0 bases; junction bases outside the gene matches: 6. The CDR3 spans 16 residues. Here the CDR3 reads CASAIAGGGSYNEQFF. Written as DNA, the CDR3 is TGTGCCAGCGCCATAGCGGGAGGGGGCTCCTACAATGAGCAGTTCTTC.